Presented here are 27 T cell receptor beta chains from one specimen sequenced in a study of Ad26.COV2.S vaccination and SARS-CoV-2 variants. Here immunoSEQ multiplex PCR was the method, and the copy in TCRdb shows in-frame clones only, minus some. The table includes about 370,000 clones, 75% to 90% detected once. Treatment of the sample: roughly 20 received Ad26.COV2.S at low or high dose, single or two shots; about 5 received placebo; per-sample allocation not given. At day 63 after the first vaccine or placebo injection, samples were drawn. Sequences were derived from peripheral blood, sampled in a trial of Ad26.COV2.S vaccine versus placebo. The source of these receptors is a person aged 18-60 years who received the Ad26.COV2.S COVID-19 vaccine or a placebo.

The chain employs TRBV28 and TRBJ1-5; D gene unclear. Germline assignment: CDR1 MDHEN and CDR2 SYDVKM. CDR3 size: 11 residues. V dropped 3 bases and J dropped 11 bases, with 8 bases sitting between them. As DNA, the CDR3 is TGTGCCAGCAGTTTCAAGGAGGCCCAGCATTTT. Residues: CASSFKEAQHF. The variable domain in full, completed from reference TRBV28 and TRBJ1-5, reads DVKVTQSSRYLVKRTGEKVFLECVQDMDHENMFWYRQDPGLGLRLIYFSYDVKMKEKGDIPEGYSVSREKKERFSLILESASTNQTSMYLCASSFKEAQHFGDGTRLSIL.

V usage is TRBV5-4 and J usage is TRBJ2-1; maybe TRBD2 (7 bases). CDR1 and CDR2 from the germline V gene are SGHNT and YYREEE (reference sequence). The CDR3 length is 15 residues. V lost 9 bases and J lost 4, with 20 bases in between. The CDR3 sequence is CATRTGGAVYNEQFF. The CDR3 DNA reads as TGTGCCACCAGGACTGGGGGGGCCGTTTACAATGAGCAGTTCTTC.

V is TRBV19 and J is TRBJ2-1, with D hard to call. Germline values: CDR1 LNHDA, CDR2 SQIVND (reference sequence). V gave up 5 bases and J gave up 4 bases, with 12 bases separating them. The CDR3 spans 14 residues. The CDR3, as DNA: TGTGCCAGTAGTCCCAACGACCTATACAATGAGCAGTTCTTC. This sequence encodes CASSPNDLYNEQFF.

This chain uses TRBV28 with TRBJ1-2; D is uncertain. The CDR3 runs 12 residues. Per the germline V gene, CDR1 is MDHEN and CDR2 is SYDVKM. Trimming took 7 bases from V and 7 from J, leaving 13 bases between them. For the CDR3, the DNA is TGTGCCAGCACTTTCCCCTGGGGTGGCTACACCTTC. As protein: CASTFPWGGYTF.

The chain employs TRBV28 and TRBJ1-3; possible D gene TRBD1, 5 bases. With 3 bases removed from V and 4 bases from J, the gap between germline ends came to 7 bases. The CDR3 contains 13 residues. From germline, CDR1 is MDHEN and CDR2 SYDVKM. CDR3 nucleotides: TGTGCCAGCAGTTTGGGGCAGGGAAACACCATATATTTT. It specifies CASSLGQGNTIYF.

The V gene is TRBV19, the J gene TRBJ2-7, with TRBD1 as a possible D gene (6 bases). Germline CDR1 and CDR2: LNHDA and SQIVND (reference sequence). V lost 6 bases, J lost 2 bases, and 17 bases lay in between. The CDR3 length is 15 residues. The CDR3 bases are TGTGCCAGTAGCCTTGGGACACCCTTCCCCTACGAGCAGTACTTC. Protein product: CASSLGTPFPYEQYF.

The chain is built from TRBV5-1 and TRBJ2-3; the D call may be TRBD1 or TRBD2 (5 bases each). V was trimmed by 4 bases and J by 6 bases, leaving 12 bases between them. CDR3 size: 13 residues. Per germline, CDR1 SGHRS and CDR2 YFSETQ. Here the CDR3 DNA reads TGCGCCAGCAGCCCCGTGGGGGTTGATACGCAGTATTTT. Translation gives CASSPVGVDTQYF.

In this sample, this clone turned up once. This chain uses TRBV10-3 with TRBJ2-5; possibly TRBD2 for D (6 bases). Trimming pared 3 bases from V and 7 bases from J, leaving 12 bases between. Looked up from germline, CDR1 is ENHRY and CDR2 is SYGVKD. There are 13 residues in the CDR3. This CDR3 reads CAISEGGIGTQYF. The DNA for the CDR3 is TGTGCCATCAGTGAAGGAGGGATCGGGACCCAGTACTTC.

The chain recombines TRBV19 with TRBJ1-1; 7 nucleotides agree with TRBD1. Germline loops: CDR1 LNHDA, CDR2 SQIVND (reference sequence). This CDR3 is 15 amino acids long. Trimming at V came to 4 bases and at J to 3 bases, leaving 8 bases not matched to a gene. The CDR3 spells CASSTKGQSYTEAFF. The CDR3 DNA follows: TGTGCCAGTAGTACAAAGGGACAGAGCTACACTGAAGCTTTCTTT. The complete variable domain, with remaining parts taken from reference TRBV19 and TRBJ1-1, reads DGGITQSPKYLFRKEGQNVTLSCEQNLNHDAMYWYRQDPGQGLRLIYYSQIVNDFQKGDIAEGYSVSREKKESFPLTVTSAQKNPTAFYLCASSTKGQSYTEAFFGQGTRLTVV.

The gene calls are TRBV3-1 (or the pseudogene TRBV3-2) and TRBJ2-7; no definite D call. The germline V gene has CDR1 LGHDT and CDR2 YNNKEL (reference sequence). Trimming stripped 1 base from V and 0 bases from J, with 7 bases between. The CDR3 totals 14 residues. The CDR3 is CASSQGLVSYEQYF. DNA of the CDR3: TGTGCCAGCAGCCAAGGACTGGTCTCCTACGAGCAGTACTTC.

The rearrangement joins TRBV3-1 (or the pseudogene TRBV3-2) to TRBJ1-2; a possible D gene is TRBD1 (6 bases). Germline values: CDR1 LGHDT, CDR2 YNNKEL (reference sequence). V was clipped by 2 bases and J by 0 bases, with 13 bases between them. The CDR3 length is 16 residues. CDR3 sequence reads: CASSQFRGGANYGYTF. For the CDR3, the DNA is TGTGCCAGCAGCCAATTCAGAGGGGGGGCTAACTATGGCTACACCTTC.

The sample holds a few counts of this clone. This chain joins TRBV30 and TRBJ1-5; D ambiguous. The CDR3 runs to 15 residues. The V end lost 0 bases, the J end lost 0 bases, and 9 bases lay between the germline ends. Germline lookup yields CDR1 GTSNPN and CDR2 SVGIG (reference sequence). The CDR3 loop is CAWSVYRNSNQPQHF. Here the CDR3 DNA reads TGTGCCTGGAGTGTTTACCGGAATAGCAATCAGCCCCAGCATTTT.

The chain employs TRBV18 and TRBJ1-1; maybe TRBD1 (5 bases). CDR3 size: 14 residues. Deletions cut 2 bases from V and 1 base from J, with 8 bases between. CDR1 is KGHSH, CDR2 LQKENI, per germline. The CDR3 region has the DNA TGTGCCAGCTCACCAACCCAGGGGAACACTGAAGCTTTCTTT. This encodes CASSPTQGNTEAFF.

The V call is TRBV30, the J call TRBJ2-3; D gene unclear. The germline V and J ends were trimmed by 1 base and 2 bases, with 7 bases remaining between them. The CDR3 totals 13 residues. Germline-derived CDR1 and CDR2 are GTSNPN and SVGIG (reference sequence). CDR3 sequence: CAWSGRLTDTQYF. The DNA of the CDR3 is TGTGCCTGGAGTGGGAGACTCACAGATACGCAGTATTTT.

This chain connects TRBV7-9 to TRBJ2-1; TRBD1 or TRBD2 may be the D gene (6 bases each). The CDR3 runs 16 residues. V was shortened by 5 bases and J by 3 bases, with 17 bases between the two germline ends. Looked up from germline, CDR1 is SEHNR and CDR2 is FQNEAQ (reference sequence). DNA for the CDR3: TGTGCCAGCAGCCCCGAAAGGGGGGAATTCTACAATGAGCAGTTCTTC. Translation: CASSPERGEFYNEQFF.

This chain connects TRBV2 to TRBJ1-4; D is unclear. In germline, CDR1 is SNHLY, CDR2 FYNNEI. V was clipped by 5 bases and J by 2 bases, with 9 bases between them. CDR3 length: 14 amino acids. The CDR3 here is CASSRGHTNEKLFF. For the CDR3, the DNA is TGTGCCAGCAGTCGAGGGCATACTAATGAAAAACTGTTTTTT.

The chain links TRBV5-1 to TRBJ2-7, with 12 bases that match TRBD2. J lost 5 bases, V lost 0 bases, and 3 bases had no gene match. Germline CDR1 SGHRS, CDR2 YFSETQ. This CDR3 region has 15 residues. The CDR3 DNA is TGCGCCAGCAGCTTGGGCCTAGCGGGAGGGGACGAGCAGTACTTC. Its translation: CASSLGLAGGDEQYF.

J is TRBJ2-1 and V is TRBV7-9, with D possibly matching TRBD2 (6 bases). V shed 5 bases and J shed 8 bases, with 16 bases lying between them. The CDR3 covers 14 residues. Germline V gives CDR1 SEHNR, CDR2 FQNEAQ (reference sequence). CDR3 bases: TGTGCCAGCAGCGAACTCCGGGGGATTGATGAGCAGTTCTTC. The encoded protein is CASSELRGIDEQFF.

The chain combines TRBV27 with TRBJ2-1; possibly TRBD1 for D (6 bases). The ends were cut back, 6 bases at V and 7 bases at J, with 16 bases in the middle. Germline CDR1 reads MNHEY; CDR2 reads SMNVEV (reference sequence). The CDR3 covers 14 residues. CDR3 amino acids: CASSTLQGKNEQFF. In nucleotides, the CDR3 is TGTGCCAGCAGCACCCTACAGGGTAAGAATGAGCAGTTCTTC.

V and J are TRBV20-1 and TRBJ2-7; maybe TRBD1 (5 bases). Germline V gives CDR1 DFQATT, CDR2 SNEGSKA (reference sequence). With 3 bases removed from V and 4 bases from J, the gap between germline ends came to 16 bases. This CDR3 comprises 14 residues. CDR3 DNA sequence: TGCAGTGCTAGTAAGGGGTTAAACGGTTACGAGCAGTACTTC. Translated, it gives CSASKGLNGYEQYF.

The rearrangement uses TRBV30 and TRBJ1-5; no reliable D call. Germline V gives CDR1 GTSNPN, CDR2 SVGIG (reference sequence). The CDR3 covers 13 residues. V shed 1 base and J shed 5 bases, with 9 bases lying between them. This CDR3 reads CAWSEGLHQPQHF. CDR3 nucleotides: TGTGCCTGGAGTGAAGGTCTCCATCAGCCCCAGCATTTT. Complete variable domain (other parts from reference TRBV30 and TRBJ1-5): SQTIHQWPATLVQPVGSPLSLECTVEGTSNPNLYWYRQAAGRGLQLLFYSVGIGQISSEVPQNLSASRPQDRQFILSSKKLLLSDSGFYLCAWSEGLHQPQHFGDGTRLSIL.

The sample holds one count of this clone. The rearrangement joins TRBV29-1 to TRBJ1-1; no definite D call. This CDR3 contains 10 residues. CDR1 and CDR2 from the germline V gene are SQVTM and ANQGSEA. Deletions cut 3 bases from V and 8 bases from J, with 7 bases between. The DNA of the CDR3 is TGCAGCGTTGATTCGTACGAAGCTTTCTTT. Its protein product is CSVDSYEAFF.

This clone was seen a single time. The chain uses TRBV2 and TRBJ2-2; 11 bases fit TRBD1. Germline V lookup: CDR1 SNHLY, CDR2 FYNNEI. The CDR3 is made up of 17 amino acids. V gave up 0 bases and J gave up 5 bases; unmatched junction bases: 5. CDR3: CASSEAGTGGATGELFF. The CDR3 coding sequence is TGTGCCAGCAGTGAAGCCGGGACAGGGGGGGCGACCGGGGAGCTGTTTTTT.

Comments on this clone: The same CDR3 can be traced to other DNA sequences in this sample. V usage is TRBV9 and J usage is TRBJ1-2; D unclear. Germline values: CDR1 SGDLS, CDR2 YYNGEE. Trimming pared 0 bases from V and 2 bases from J, leaving 5 bases between. The CDR3 length is 13 residues. The DNA of the CDR3 is TGTGCCAGCAGCGTAGCGGGAAACTATGGCTACACCTTC. It translates to CASSVAGNYGYTF.

V usage is TRBV11-2 and J usage is TRBJ2-7; no reliable D call. Per germline, CDR1 SGHAT and CDR2 FQNNGV. The CDR3 covers 11 residues. The V and J ends lost 5 bases and 4 bases respectively, with 6 bases between them. As DNA, the CDR3 is TGTGCCAGCAGCCCATCGTACGAGCAGTACTTC. Its translation is CASSPSYEQYF.

This chain connects TRBV4-3 to TRBJ2-1; tentative D call: TRBD1 (6 bases). The germline CDR1 and CDR2 sequences are LGHNA and YSLEER. This CDR3 has 16 residues. Trimming shortened V by 0 bases and J by 2 bases, and 11 bases separated the two germline ends. In nucleotides, the CDR3 is TGCGCCAGCAGCCAAGATCGAAGGACAGCCTACAATGAGCAGTTCTTC. Encoded protein: CASSQDRRTAYNEQFF.

The chain joins TRBV3-1 (or the pseudogene TRBV3-2) to TRBJ2-6, with D unclear. The germline V gene has CDR1 LGHDT and CDR2 YNNKEL (reference sequence). Trimming took off 3 bases at V and 4 bases at J, with 4 bases between the two ends. The CDR3 is 13 residues long. The CDR3: CASSHTGANVLTF. CDR3 nucleotides: TGTGCCAGCAGCCACACCGGGGCCAACGTCCTGACTTTC.